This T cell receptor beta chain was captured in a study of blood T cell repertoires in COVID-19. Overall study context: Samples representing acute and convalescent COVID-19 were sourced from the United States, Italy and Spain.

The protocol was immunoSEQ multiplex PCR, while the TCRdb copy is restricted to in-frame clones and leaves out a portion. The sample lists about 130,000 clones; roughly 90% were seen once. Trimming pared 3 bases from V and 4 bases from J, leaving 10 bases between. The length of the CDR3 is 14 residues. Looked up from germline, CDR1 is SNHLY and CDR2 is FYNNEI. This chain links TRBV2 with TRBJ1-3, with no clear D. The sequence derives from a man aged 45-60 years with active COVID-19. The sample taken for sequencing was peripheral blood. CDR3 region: CASSDTAGGNTIYF. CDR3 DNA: TGTGCCAGCAGTGATACAGCTGGGGGAAACACCATATATTTT.